This paragraph covers one T cell receptor beta chain sequence. This clone's antigen is unknown. No per-base quality is available; no much larger clone lies one base away. All of the isolated RNA was reverse transcribed with the High Capacity cDNA Reverse Transcription Kit, so expressed TCRB transcripts were sequenced. Deep immunoSEQ sequencing was applied to naive, central memory and regulatory T cell samples, giving an average of about 3.6 million total reads per sample. Sorted cells were lysed in RLT buffer, and RNA was extracted using DNase-treated RNeasy Micro or Mini kits according to cell number. Each cell subset was processed separately to prevent cross-contamination, with patient and healthy donor samples processed together. The immunoSEQ multiplex PCR was used to amplify TCRB sequences from cDNA, yielding 87-bp fragments that span the CDR3 region. Sequencing of the amplicons was performed on the Illumina HiSeq platform. The authors' analysis ran thus. Synthetic template baselines were used to correct PCR bias computationally, reads within Hamming distance 2 were collapsed together, and singletons that could not be merged were discarded. Reads were aligned against IMGT so that V, D and J genes, CDR3 length and insertions or deletions at six rearrangement sites could be assigned. Within each subset, clonotype counts were normalized to the number of sorted cells before true diversity and Gini coefficients were calculated with the tcR R package. Repertoire sharing was quantified using the overlap coefficient calculated on TCRB nucleotide sequences. Out-of-frame TCRB sequences from naive cells were analyzed as a proxy for the pre-selection repertoire. The table comes from immuneACCESS by way of TCRdb, which keeps in-frame sequences with V and J called. Part of the clones is missing from these tables; in studies checked, under half for an unresolved V gene and the rest for unknown reasons. That table is the source of V, J and clone size, and D and trimming were worked out from the DNA. The sample records more than 300,000 clones, roughly an eighth of which are singletons. The ten largest clones represent about 0.018% of the sample.

The germline V gene provides CDR1 MDHEN and CDR2 SYDVKM. The trim is 8 bases for V and 5 bases for J, with a gap of 13 bases between the germline ends. From the cysteine up to the phenylalanine, the CDR3 has a length of 12 residues. Of all the DNA, just the CDR3 is kept, 36 bases in frame from base 1. The record originates from a study of beta chain features in type 1 diabetes (dated by TCRdb to between 2018 and 2020). With respect to the entire study: No differences in mean age, gender distribution, total cell number or subset yield were found between patients and healthy donors. A total of some 110 million sorted cells were examined across all samples, and the number of cells per subset was strongly correlated with RNA yield. Naive and central memory subsets were obtained from all 28 donors, but regulatory and stem cell-like memory subsets were isolated from only 8 patients and roughly eight healthy donors. In the study, recently diagnosed type 1 diabetes patients and matched healthy donors were compared on the TCRB repertoires of their sorted circulating CD4+ T cell subsets. Broader findings and caveats from the paper: Because the HLA sub-analyses included only small numbers of individuals, any influence of HLA type on TCRB rearrangement was left unresolved. Because cDNA was sequenced instead of genomic DNA, activated cells with high expression could be over-represented, although the groups did not differ in activation or CD3 levels. A moderate but significant shortening of TCRB CDR3 length was observed in type 1 diabetes patients in all four CD4+ subsets. Shorter templates might have been favored by PCR, but patient and control samples were amplified and corrected together, so both groups would have been affected equally by any skew. Naive, central memory and regulatory TCRB repertoires appeared to be more alike among patients than among healthy donors. At VDJ recombination sites, patients with type 1 diabetes made fewer insertions and deleted more nucleotides, a pattern implying thymic rearrangement abnormalities.

Each donor gave one peripheral blood draw, averaging roughly 0.11 L, which was collected into heparinised tubes. Naive, central memory, regulatory and stem cell-like memory CD4+ T cells were sorted on a BD FACSAria II using a panel including CD45RO, CCR7, CD25, CD127, CD95 and CD27. Every sorted population had a purity above 95%. PBMCs were separated immediately by Lymphoprep density gradient centrifugation and were stained directly, without being cultured. So that batch effects would be minimized, each experiment stained and sorted samples in pairs, pairing one healthy donor with one patient. The rearrangement joined TRBV28 to TRBJ2-7; TRBD1 is possibly the D segment (5 matching bases). Material: naive CD4+ T cells from blood. This specimen's cell subset or site label, interpreted: true naive CD4+ T cells. This clonotype was obtained from a man between 18 and 29 years old in good health. The CDR3: CASGRVLDEQYF. In nucleotide form, the sequence is TGTGCCAGCGGCAGGGTCCTGGACGAGCAGTACTTC.